This T cell receptor beta chain was recovered during a study of control samples from healthy donors and cancer patients. With 4 bases removed from V and 3 bases from J, the gap between germline ends came to 7 bases. Germline V CDR1 and CDR2: LNHDA, SQIVND (reference sequence). The CDR3 consists of 13 residues. Libraries were prepared by immunoSEQ multiplex PCR; TCRdb keeps only in-frame clonotypes and omits some of them. The table records about 140,000 clones, under 95% of them present only once. The sequence came from a young man in good health. The genes are TRBV19 and TRBJ1-5; no definite D call. Sequences were obtained from blood. CDR3 in amino acids: CASSRSDNQPQHF. CDR3 sequence (DNA): TGTGCCAGTAGTAGGTCGGACAATCAGCCCCAGCATTTT.